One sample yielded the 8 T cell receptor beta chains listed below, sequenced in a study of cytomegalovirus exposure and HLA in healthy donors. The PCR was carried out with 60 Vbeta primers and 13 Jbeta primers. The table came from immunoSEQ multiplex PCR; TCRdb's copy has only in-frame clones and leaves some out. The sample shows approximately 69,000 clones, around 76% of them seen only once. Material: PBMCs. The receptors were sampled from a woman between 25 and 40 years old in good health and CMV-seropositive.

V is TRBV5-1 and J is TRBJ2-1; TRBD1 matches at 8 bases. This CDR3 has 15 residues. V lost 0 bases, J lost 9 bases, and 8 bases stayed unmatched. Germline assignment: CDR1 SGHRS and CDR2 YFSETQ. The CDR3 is CASSLAADRVGEQFF. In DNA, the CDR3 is TGCGCCAGCAGCTTGGCCGCGGACAGGGTTGGTGAGCAGTTCTTC. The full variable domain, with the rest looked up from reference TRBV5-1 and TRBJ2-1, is KAGVTQTPRYLIKTRGQQVTLSCSPISGHRSVSWYQQTPGQGLQFLFEYFSETQRNKGNFPGRFSGRQFSNSRSEMNVSTLELGDSALYLCASSLAADRVGEQFFGPGTRLTVL.

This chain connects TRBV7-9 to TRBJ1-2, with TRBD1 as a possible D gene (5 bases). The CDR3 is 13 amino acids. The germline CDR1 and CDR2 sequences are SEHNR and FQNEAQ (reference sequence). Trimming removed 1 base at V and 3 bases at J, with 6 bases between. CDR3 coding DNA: TGTGCCAGCAGCTTAGAACAGGACTATGGCTACACCTTC. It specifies CASSLEQDYGYTF.

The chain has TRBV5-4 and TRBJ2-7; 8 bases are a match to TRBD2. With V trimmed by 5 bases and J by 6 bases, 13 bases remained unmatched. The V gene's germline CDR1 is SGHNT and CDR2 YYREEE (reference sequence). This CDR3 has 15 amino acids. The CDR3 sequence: CASRLLADGEPEQYF. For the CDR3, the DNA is TGTGCCAGCAGATTACTAGCGGATGGGGAACCCGAGCAGTACTTC.

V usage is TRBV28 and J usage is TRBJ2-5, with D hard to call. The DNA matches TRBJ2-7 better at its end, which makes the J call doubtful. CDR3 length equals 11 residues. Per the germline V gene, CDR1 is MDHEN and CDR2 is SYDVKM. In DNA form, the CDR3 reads TGTGCCAGCAGTTTCACCTACGAGCAGTACTTC. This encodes CASSFTYEQYF.

The CDR3 sequence: CASSLDRGSGNTIYF. The DNA of the CDR3 is TGCGCCAGCAGCTTGGACAGGGGGTCTGGAAACACCATATATTTT. V usage is TRBV5-1 and J usage is TRBJ1-3; TRBD1 aligns across 8 bases. The V and J ends lost 0 bases and 1 base, in that order; junction bases with no gene match: 0. Germline loops: CDR1 SGHRS, CDR2 YFSETQ. The CDR3 sequence is 15 residues long.

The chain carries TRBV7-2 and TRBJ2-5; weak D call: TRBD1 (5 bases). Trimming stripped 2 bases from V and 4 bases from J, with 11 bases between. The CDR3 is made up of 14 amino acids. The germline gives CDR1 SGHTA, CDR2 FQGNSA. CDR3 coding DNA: TGTGCCAGCAGCTTAAATGGGGCAGGAGAGACCCAGTACTTC. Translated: CASSLNGAGETQYF.

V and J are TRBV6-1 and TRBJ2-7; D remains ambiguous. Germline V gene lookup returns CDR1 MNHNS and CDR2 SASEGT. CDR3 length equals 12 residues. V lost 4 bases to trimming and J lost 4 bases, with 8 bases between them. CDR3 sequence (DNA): TGTGCCAGCAGTGCTGCAGGATACGAGCAGTACTTC. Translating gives CASSAAGYEQYF.

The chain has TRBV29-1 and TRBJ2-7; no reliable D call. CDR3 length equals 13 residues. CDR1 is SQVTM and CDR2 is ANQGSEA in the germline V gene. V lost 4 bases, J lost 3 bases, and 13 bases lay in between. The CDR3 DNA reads TGCAGCGTTGGAGTAGGAACAGTCTACGAGCAGTACTTC. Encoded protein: CSVGVGTVYEQYF.